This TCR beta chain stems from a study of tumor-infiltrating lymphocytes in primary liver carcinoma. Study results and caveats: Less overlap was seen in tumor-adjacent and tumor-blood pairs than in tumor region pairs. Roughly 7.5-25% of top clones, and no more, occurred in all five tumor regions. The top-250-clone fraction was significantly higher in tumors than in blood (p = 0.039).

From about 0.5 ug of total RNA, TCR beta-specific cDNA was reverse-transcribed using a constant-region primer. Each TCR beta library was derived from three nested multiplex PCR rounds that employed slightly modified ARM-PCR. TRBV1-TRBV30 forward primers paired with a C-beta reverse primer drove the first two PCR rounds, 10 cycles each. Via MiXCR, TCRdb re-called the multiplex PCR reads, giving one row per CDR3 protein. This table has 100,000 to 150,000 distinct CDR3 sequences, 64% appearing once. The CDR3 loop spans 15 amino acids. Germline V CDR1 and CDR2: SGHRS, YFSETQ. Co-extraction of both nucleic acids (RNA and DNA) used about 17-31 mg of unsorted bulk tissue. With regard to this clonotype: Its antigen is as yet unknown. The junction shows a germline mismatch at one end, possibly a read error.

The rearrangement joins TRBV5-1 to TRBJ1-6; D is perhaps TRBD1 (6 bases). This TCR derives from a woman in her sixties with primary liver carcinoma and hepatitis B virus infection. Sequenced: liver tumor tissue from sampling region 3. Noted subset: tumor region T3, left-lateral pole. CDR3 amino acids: CASSLKEGTSSPPHF. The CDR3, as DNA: TGCGCCAGCAGCTTGAAAGAGGGGACATCTTCGCCCCCCCACTTT.